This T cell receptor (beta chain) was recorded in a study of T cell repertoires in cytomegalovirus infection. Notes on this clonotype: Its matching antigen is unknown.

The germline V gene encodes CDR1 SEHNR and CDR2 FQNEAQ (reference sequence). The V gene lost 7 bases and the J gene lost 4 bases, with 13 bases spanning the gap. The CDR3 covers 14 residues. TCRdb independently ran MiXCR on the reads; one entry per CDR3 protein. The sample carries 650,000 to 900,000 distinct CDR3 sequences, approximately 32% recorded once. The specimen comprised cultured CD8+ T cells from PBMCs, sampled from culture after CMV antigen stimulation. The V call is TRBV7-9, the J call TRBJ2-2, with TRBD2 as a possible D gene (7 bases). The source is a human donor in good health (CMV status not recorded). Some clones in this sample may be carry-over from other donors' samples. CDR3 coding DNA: TGTGCCAGCAAACCGGGGGGCATCACCGGGGAGCTGTTTTTT. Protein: CASKPGGITGELFF.